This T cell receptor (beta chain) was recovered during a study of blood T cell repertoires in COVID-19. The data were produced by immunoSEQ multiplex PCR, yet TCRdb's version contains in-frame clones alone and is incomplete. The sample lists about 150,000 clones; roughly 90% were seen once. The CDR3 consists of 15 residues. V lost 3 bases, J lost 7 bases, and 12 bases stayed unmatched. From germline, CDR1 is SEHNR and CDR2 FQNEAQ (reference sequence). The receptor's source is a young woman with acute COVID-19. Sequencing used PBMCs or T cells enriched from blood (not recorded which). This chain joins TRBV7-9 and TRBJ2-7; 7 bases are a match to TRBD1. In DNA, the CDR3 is TGTGCCAGCAGCTTCCTAAGAGACAGGGTCGGGGAGCAGTACTTC. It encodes CASSFLRDRVGEQYF.